This T cell receptor (beta chain) was captured by sequencing in a study of human T cells and chemical hapten exposure. On the study more broadly: Weekly diphenylcyclopropenone doses were given to patients' scalps across the approximately 24-week study.

This clonotype was recorded many times. What it recognizes is unknown. Each CDR3 protein gets one entry after TCRdb re-called the RACE reads with MiXCR. The sample shows 27,000 or so distinct CDR3 sequences, more than 5% of them seen only once. The V end was cut by 6 bases, the J end by 6 bases, with 25 bases between. The CDR3 length is 17 residues. Per the germline V gene, CDR1 is MNHEY and CDR2 is SMNVEV (reference sequence). The study, taken as a whole, reports: PT1 expanded TCR counts correlated positively with patch test score.

This sample's time point: patch test 3, about 24 weeks after DPC sensitization. Treatment here: therapeutic diphenylcyclopropenone sensitization with weekly scalp DPC. RNA extraction used unfractionated whole blood as the source of total RNA. The chain links TRBV27 to TRBJ2-3; D might be TRBD2 (6 bases). The sequences come from whole blood, collected in connection with sensitization to the hapten diphenylcyclopropenone (DPC). The origin of this receptor is a man under 40 with alopecia areata. Some clones in this sample may be carry-over from other donors' samples. The CDR3 DNA is TGTGCCAGCAGACTAGAAGGGCCCGGGGGAAAGTTGGATACGCAGTATTTT. Residues: CASRLEGPGGKLDTQYF.